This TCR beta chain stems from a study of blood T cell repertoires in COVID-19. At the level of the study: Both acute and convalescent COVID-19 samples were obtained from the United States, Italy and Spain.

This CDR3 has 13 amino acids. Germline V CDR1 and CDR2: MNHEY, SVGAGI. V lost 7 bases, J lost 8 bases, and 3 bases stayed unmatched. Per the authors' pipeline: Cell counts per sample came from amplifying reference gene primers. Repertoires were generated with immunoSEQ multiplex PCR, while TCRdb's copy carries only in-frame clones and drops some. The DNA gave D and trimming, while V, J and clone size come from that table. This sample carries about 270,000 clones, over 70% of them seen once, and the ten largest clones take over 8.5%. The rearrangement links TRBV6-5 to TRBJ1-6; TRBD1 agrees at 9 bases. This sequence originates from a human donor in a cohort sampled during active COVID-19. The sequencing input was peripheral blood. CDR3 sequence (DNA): TGTGCCAGCACCAGACAGGGGGATTCACCCCTCCACTTT. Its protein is CASTRQGDSPLHF.